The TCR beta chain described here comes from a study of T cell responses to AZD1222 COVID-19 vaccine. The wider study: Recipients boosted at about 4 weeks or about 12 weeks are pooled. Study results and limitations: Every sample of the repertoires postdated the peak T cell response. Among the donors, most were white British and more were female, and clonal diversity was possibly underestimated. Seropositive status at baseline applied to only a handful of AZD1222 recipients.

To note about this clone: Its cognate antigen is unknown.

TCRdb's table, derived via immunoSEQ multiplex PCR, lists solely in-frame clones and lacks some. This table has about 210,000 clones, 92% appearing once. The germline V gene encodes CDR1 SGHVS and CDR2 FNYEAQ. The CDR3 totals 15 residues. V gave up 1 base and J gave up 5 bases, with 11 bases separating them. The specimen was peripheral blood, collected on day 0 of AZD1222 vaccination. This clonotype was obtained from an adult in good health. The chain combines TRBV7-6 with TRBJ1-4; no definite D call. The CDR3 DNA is TGTGCCAGCAGCTTAGGTGGCGCTAAGAATGAAAAACTGTTTTTT. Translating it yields CASSLGGAKNEKLFF.